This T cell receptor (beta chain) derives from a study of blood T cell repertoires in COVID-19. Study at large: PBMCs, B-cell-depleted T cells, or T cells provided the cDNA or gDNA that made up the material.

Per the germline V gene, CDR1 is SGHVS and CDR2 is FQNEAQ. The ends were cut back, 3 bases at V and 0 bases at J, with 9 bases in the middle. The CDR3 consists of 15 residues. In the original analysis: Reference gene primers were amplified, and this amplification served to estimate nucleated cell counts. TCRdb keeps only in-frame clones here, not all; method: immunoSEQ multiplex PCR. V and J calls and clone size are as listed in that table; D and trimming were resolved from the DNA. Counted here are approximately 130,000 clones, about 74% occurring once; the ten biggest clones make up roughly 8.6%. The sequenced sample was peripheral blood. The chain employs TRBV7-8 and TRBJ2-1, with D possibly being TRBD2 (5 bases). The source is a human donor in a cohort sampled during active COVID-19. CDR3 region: CASSLRGPSYNEQFF. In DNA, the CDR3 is TGTGCCAGCAGCTTGAGAGGGCCCTCCTACAATGAGCAGTTCTTC.